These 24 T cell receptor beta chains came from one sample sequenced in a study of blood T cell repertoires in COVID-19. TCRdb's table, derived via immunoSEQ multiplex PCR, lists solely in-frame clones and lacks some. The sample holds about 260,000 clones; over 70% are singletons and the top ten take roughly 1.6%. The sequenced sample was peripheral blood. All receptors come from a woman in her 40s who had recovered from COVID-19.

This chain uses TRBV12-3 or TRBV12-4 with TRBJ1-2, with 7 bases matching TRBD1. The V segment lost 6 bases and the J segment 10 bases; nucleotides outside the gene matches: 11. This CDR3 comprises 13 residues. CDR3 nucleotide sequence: TGTGCCAGCAGCTACCCGGGACAGCTATTCTACACCTTC. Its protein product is CASSYPGQLFYTF.

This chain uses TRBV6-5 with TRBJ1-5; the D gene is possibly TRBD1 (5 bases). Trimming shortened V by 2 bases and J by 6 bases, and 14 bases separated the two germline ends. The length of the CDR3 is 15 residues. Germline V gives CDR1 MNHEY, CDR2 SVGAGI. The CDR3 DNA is TGTGCCAGCAGTTACAAGGGGATTTCGGGTCAGCCCCAGCATTTT. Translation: CASSYKGISGQPQHF.

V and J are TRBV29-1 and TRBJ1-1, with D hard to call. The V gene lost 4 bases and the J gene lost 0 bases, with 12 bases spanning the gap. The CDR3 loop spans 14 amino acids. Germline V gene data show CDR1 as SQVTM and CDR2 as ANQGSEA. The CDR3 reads CSVVSARMNTEAFF. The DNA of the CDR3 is TGCAGCGTTGTGTCTGCCAGAATGAACACTGAAGCTTTCTTT.

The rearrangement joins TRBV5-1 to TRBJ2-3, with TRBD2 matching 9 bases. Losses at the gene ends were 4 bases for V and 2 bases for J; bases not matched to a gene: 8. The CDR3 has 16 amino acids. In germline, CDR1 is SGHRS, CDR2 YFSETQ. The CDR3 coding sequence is TGCGCCAGCAGCACCTCGAGCGGGGGGACCACAGATACGCAGTATTTT. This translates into CASSTSSGGTTDTQYF.

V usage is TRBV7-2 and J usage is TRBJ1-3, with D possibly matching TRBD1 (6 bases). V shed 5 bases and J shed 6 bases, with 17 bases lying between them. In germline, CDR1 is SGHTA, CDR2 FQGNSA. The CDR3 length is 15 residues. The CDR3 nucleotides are TGTGCCAGCAGCGCCAAGGGGGGGTTAGAAAACACCATATATTTT. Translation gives CASSAKGGLENTIYF.

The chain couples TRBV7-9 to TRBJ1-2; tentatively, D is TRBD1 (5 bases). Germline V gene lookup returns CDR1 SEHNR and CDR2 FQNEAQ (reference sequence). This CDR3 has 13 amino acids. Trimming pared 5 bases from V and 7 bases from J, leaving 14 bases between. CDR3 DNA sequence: TGTGCCAGCAGCGATAGGACAACCGGTGGCTACACCTTC. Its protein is CASSDRTTGGYTF.

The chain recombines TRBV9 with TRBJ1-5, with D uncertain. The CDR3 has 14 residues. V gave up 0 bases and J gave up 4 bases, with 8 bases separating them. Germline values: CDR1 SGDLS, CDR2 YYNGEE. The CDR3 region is CASSVEAANQPQHF. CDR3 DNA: TGTGCCAGCAGCGTAGAGGCAGCGAATCAGCCCCAGCATTTT.

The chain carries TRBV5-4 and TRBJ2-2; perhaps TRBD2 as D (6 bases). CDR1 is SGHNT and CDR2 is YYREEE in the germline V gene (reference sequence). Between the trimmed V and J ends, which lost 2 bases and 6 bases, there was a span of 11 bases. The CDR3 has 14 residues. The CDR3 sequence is CASSLGGAAGELFF. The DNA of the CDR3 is TGTGCCAGCAGCTTAGGAGGGGCGGCCGGGGAGCTGTTTTTT.

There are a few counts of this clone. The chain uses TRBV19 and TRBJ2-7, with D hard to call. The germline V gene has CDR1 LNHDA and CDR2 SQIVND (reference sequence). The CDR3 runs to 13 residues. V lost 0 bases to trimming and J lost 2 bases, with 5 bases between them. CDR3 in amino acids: CASSIDTTYEQYF. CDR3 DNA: TGTGCCAGTAGTATAGATACTACCTACGAGCAGTACTTC.

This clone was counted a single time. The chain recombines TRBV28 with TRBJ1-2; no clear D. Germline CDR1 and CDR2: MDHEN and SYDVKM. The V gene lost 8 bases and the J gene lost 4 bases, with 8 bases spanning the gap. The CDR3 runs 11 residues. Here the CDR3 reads CASGGIYGYTF. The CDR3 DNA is TGTGCCAGCGGAGGGATCTATGGCTACACCTTC.

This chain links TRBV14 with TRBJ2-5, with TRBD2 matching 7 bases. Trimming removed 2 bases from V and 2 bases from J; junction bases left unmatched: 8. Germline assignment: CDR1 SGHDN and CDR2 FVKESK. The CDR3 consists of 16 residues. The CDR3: CASSQSAGQGQETQYF. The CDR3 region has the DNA TGTGCCAGCAGCCAATCAGCGGGGCAGGGTCAAGAGACCCAGTACTTC.

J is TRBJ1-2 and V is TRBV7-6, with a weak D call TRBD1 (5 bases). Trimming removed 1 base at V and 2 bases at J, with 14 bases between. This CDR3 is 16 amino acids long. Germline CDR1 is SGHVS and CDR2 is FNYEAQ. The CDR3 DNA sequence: TGTGCCAGCAGCTTAGGTAGGACACCCAAGAACTATGGCTACACCTTC. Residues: CASSLGRTPKNYGYTF. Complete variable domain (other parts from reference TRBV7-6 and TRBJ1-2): GAGVSQSPRYKVTKRGQDVALRCDPISGHVSLYWYRQALGQGPEFLTYFNYEAQQDKSGLPNDRFSAERPEGSISTLTIQRTEQRDSAMYRCASSLGRTPKNYGYTFGSGTRLTVV.

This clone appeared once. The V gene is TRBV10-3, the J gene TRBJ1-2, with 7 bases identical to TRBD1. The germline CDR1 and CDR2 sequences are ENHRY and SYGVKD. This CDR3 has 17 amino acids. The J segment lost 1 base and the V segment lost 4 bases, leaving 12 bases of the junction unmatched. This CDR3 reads CAISGGVRDSVNYGYTF. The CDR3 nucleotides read TGTGCCATCAGTGGCGGTGTAAGGGACAGCGTTAACTATGGCTACACCTTC.

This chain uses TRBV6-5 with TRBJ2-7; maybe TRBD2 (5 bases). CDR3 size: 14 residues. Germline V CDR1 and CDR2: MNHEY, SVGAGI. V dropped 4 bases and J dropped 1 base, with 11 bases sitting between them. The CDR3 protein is CASSFNRLSYEQYF. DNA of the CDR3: TGTGCCAGCAGTTTTAACAGACTATCCTACGAGCAGTACTTC.

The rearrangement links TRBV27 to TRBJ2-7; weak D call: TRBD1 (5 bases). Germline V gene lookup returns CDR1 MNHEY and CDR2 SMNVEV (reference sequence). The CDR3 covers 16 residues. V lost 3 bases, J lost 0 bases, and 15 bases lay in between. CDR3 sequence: CASSFYPRQFSYEQYF. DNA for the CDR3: TGTGCCAGCAGTTTCTATCCCCGACAGTTCTCCTACGAGCAGTACTTC.

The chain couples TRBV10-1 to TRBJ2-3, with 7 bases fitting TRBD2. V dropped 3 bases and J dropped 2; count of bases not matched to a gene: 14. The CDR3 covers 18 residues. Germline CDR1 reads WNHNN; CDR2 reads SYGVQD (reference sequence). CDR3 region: CASSEAGLGKRDTDTQYF. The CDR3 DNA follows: TGCGCCAGCAGTGAAGCGGGGTTGGGAAAACGAGACACAGATACGCAGTATTTT.

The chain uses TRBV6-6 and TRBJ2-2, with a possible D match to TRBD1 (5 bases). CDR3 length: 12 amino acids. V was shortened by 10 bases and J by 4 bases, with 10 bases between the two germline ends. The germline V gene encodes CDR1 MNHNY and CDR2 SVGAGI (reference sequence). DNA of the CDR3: TGTGCCACCCGAAGGGGCACCGGGGAGCTGTTTTTT. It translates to CATRRGTGELFF.

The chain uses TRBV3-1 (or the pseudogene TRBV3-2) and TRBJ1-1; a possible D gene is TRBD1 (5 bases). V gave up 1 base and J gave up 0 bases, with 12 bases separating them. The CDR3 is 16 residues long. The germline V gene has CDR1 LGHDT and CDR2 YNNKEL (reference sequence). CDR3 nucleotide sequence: TGTGCCAGCAGCCAAGGGCAGGGTGGGGTGAACACTGAAGCTTTCTTT. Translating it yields CASSQGQGGVNTEAFF.

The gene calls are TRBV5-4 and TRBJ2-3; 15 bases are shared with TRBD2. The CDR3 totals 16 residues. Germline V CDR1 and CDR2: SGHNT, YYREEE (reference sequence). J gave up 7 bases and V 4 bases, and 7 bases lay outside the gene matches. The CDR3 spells CASSPGTSGGSYTQYF. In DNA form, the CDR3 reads TGTGCCAGCAGCCCTGGGACTAGCGGGGGGTCATATACGCAGTATTTT. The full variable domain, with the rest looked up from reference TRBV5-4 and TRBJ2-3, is ETGVTQSPTHLIKTRGQQVTLRCSSQSGHNTVSWYQQALGQGPQFIFQYYREEENGRGNFPPRFSGLQFPNYSSELNVNALELDDSALYLCASSPGTSGGSYTQYFGPGTRLTVL.

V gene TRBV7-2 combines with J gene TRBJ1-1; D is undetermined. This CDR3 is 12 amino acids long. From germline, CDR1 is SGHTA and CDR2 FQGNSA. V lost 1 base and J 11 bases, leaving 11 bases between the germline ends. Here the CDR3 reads CASSLDVRRAFF. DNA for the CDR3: TGTGCCAGCAGCTTAGATGTTCGGAGGGCTTTCTTT. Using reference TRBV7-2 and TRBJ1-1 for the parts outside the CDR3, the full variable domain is GAGVSQSPSNKVTEKGKDVELRCDPISGHTALYWYRQSLGQGLEFLIYFQGNSAPDKSGLPSDRFSAERTGGSVSTLTIQRTQQEDSAVYLCASSLDVRRAFFGQGTRLTVV.

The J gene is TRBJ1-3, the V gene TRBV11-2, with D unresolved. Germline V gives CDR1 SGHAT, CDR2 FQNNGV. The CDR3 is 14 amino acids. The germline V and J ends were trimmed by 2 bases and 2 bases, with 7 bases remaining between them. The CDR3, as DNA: TGTGCCAGCAGCTTATGGGCAGCTGGAAACACCATATATTTT. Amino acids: CASSLWAAGNTIYF. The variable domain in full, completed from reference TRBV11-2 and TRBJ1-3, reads EAGVAQSPRYKIIEKRQSVAFWCNPISGHATLYWYQQILGQGPKLLIQFQNNGVVDDSQLPKDRFSAERLKGVDSTLKIQPAKLEDSAVYLCASSLWAAGNTIYFGEGSWLTVV.

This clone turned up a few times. The CDR3 sequence: CASSFSGRQPQHF. The CDR3 DNA follows: TGTGCCAGCAGCTTCTCGGGTCGACAGCCCCAGCATTTT. The gene calls are TRBV11-2 and TRBJ1-5, with D hard to call. V shed 3 bases and J shed 7 bases, with 10 bases lying between them. The CDR3 sequence is 13 residues long. CDR1 and CDR2 (germline): SGHAT, FQNNGV.

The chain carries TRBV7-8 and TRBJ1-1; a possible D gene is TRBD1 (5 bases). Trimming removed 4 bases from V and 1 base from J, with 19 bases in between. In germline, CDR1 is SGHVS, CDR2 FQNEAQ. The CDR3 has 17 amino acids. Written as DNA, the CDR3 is TGTGCCAGCAGCTCAGTCCCCTCTGTGGGGCGGAACACTGAAGCTTTCTTT. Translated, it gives CASSSVPSVGRNTEAFF.

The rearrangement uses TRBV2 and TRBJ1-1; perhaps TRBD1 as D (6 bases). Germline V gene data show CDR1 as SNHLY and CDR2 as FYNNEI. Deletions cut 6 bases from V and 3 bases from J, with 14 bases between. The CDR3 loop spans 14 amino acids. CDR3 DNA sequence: TGTGCCAGCAGGTCGACAGGATGGGACACTGAAGCTTTCTTT. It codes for CASRSTGWDTEAFF.